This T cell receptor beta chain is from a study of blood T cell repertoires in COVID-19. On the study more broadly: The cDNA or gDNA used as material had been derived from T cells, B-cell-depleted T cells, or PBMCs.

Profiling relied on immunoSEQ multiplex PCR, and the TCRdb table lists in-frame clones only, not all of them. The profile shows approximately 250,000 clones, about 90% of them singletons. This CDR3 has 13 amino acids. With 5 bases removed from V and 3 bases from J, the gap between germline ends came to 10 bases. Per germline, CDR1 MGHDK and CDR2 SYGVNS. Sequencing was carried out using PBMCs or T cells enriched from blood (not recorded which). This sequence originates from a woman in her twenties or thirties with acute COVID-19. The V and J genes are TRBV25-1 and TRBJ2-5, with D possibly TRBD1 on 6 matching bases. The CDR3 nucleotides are TGTGCCAGCAGTCGACACAGGGAAGAGACCCAGTACTTC. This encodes CASSRHREETQYF.